One and the same sample provided the 12 T cell receptor beta chains below, sequenced in a study of blood T cell repertoires in COVID-19. TCRdb's table, derived via immunoSEQ multiplex PCR, lists solely in-frame clones and lacks some. The sample carries roughly 120,000 clones, 60% to 85% recorded once. Sequenced sample: peripheral blood. The receptor set was obtained from a man aged 65 to 85 with acute or convalescent COVID-19.

CDR3 protein: CASSAKRGYGYTF. CDR3 bases: TGTGCCAGCAGTGCAAAGCGGGGATATGGCTACACCTTC. V gene TRBV2 combines with J gene TRBJ1-2, with D unclear. Looked up from germline, CDR1 is SNHLY and CDR2 is FYNNEI. With 4 bases removed from V and 5 bases from J, the gap between germline ends came to 11 bases. The CDR3 totals 13 residues. The full variable domain, completed using reference TRBV2 and TRBJ1-2, is EPEVTQTPSHQVTQMGQEVILRCVPISNHLYFYWYRQILGQKVEFLVSFYNNEISEKSEIFDDQFSVERPDGSNFTLKIRSTKLEDSAMYFCASSAKRGYGYTFGSGTRLTVV.

This chain links TRBV5-4 with TRBJ2-1; TRBD2 agrees at 9 bases. Germline values: CDR1 SGHNT, CDR2 YYREEE (reference sequence). The CDR3 is 15 residues long. J was trimmed by 9 bases and V by 2 bases; bases with no gene match: 9. DNA of the CDR3: TGTGCCAGCAGCTTAAAAGCGGGGGGCCTGGGTGAGCAGTTCTTC. It translates to CASSLKAGGLGEQFF. Full variable domain (remainder filled in from reference TRBV5-4 and TRBJ2-1): ETGVTQSPTHLIKTRGQQVTLRCSSQSGHNTVSWYQQALGQGPQFIFQYYREEENGRGNFPPRFSGLQFPNYSSELNVNALELDDSALYLCASSLKAGGLGEQFFGPGTRLTVL.

The V and J genes are TRBV27 and TRBJ1-5; TRBD1 might be the D (5 bases). Germline V gene lookup returns CDR1 MNHEY and CDR2 SMNVEV (reference sequence). The V gene lost 5 bases and the J gene lost 6 bases, with 17 bases spanning the gap. This CDR3 is built from 15 residues. CDR3 bases: TGTGCCAGCAGTCCCCTCCTTATAAGGGGTCAGCCCCAGCATTTT. Translated: CASSPLLIRGQPQHF.

This rearrangement joins TRBV5-1 to TRBJ1-3; tentatively, D is TRBD1 (6 bases). V was clipped by 4 bases and J by 0 bases, with 17 bases between them. The CDR3 has 17 amino acids. Germline V gene sequence: CDR1 SGHRS, CDR2 YFSETQ. The CDR3 sequence is CASSPEAPDSSGNTIYF. CDR3 DNA sequence: TGCGCCAGCAGCCCCGAGGCCCCGGACAGCTCTGGAAACACCATATATTTT.

The V call is TRBV11-2, the J call TRBJ1-6; D might be TRBD1 (5 bases). V was trimmed by 7 bases and J by 9 bases, leaving 19 bases between them. The CDR3 has 15 amino acids. CDR1 and CDR2 from the germline V gene are SGHAT and FQNNGV. CDR3 DNA sequence: TGTGCCAGCACGCCCTGGGGGGGGATTACTTCACCCCTCCACTTT. It translates to CASTPWGGITSPLHF.

V usage is TRBV29-1 and J usage is TRBJ2-1, with 7 nucleotides matching TRBD2. Trimming at V came to 4 bases and at J to 8 bases, leaving 5 bases not matched to a gene. CDR1 and CDR2 from the germline V gene are SQVTM and ANQGSEA. This CDR3 comprises 12 residues. The CDR3 reads CSVGTSLYEQFF. The CDR3 nucleotides read TGCAGCGTTGGGACTAGTCTCTATGAGCAGTTCTTC.

The V call is TRBV6-1, the J call TRBJ1-3; no definite D call. From germline, CDR1 is MNHNS and CDR2 SASEGT. The CDR3 loop spans 14 amino acids. The germline V and J ends were trimmed by 8 bases and 0 bases, with 11 bases remaining between them. CDR3 nucleotide sequence: TGTGCCAGCTCTCCCCAGGTCTCTGGAAACACCATATATTTT. It yields the protein CASSPQVSGNTIYF.

This rearrangement joins TRBV28 to TRBJ2-7; 9 nucleotides match TRBD1. The CDR3 is made up of 15 amino acids. Germline V gene lookup returns CDR1 MDHEN and CDR2 SYDVKM. V lost 6 bases and J lost 3; bases outside the gene matches: 9. Written as DNA, the CDR3 is TGTGCCAGCAGGGATTACAGGGGGCAGGGCTACGAGCAGTACTTC. It yields the protein CASRDYRGQGYEQYF.

This clone was found once. The rearrangement links TRBV7-2 to TRBJ2-7; D gene uncertain. This CDR3 region has 13 residues. Germline CDR1 is SGHTA and CDR2 is FQGNSA. Trimming took off 5 bases at V and 5 bases at J, with 13 bases between the two ends. This chain's CDR3 is CASSAQQAHEQYF. Here the CDR3 DNA reads TGTGCCAGCAGCGCACAGCAGGCCCACGAGCAGTACTTC.

This chain uses TRBV18 with TRBJ1-6; no firm D call. Germline loops: CDR1 KGHSH, CDR2 LQKENI. The V and J ends lost 0 bases and 11 bases respectively, with 11 bases between them. This CDR3 has 14 amino acids. The CDR3 loop is CASSPPGPRAPLHF. Written as DNA, the CDR3 is TGTGCCAGCTCACCACCTGGTCCGAGGGCACCCCTCCACTTT.

The J gene is TRBJ2-1, the V gene TRBV28; 8 nucleotides match TRBD2. CDR1 is MDHEN, CDR2 SYDVKM, per germline. The CDR3 covers 14 residues. J lost 6 bases, V lost 6 bases, and 7 bases had no gene match. In nucleotides, the CDR3 is TGTGCCAGCAGCCCCGGGACTAGTATCAATGAGCAGTTCTTC. This encodes CASSPGTSINEQFF.

The J gene is TRBJ1-6, the V gene TRBV9, with D maybe TRBD1 (5 bases). The CDR3 is 14 residues long. Germline V gene data show CDR1 as SGDLS and CDR2 as YYNGEE. Deletions cut 0 bases from V and 10 bases from J, with 11 bases between. The CDR3 DNA sequence: TGTGCCAGCAGCGTAGCTCAGGGAAAGTCACCCCTCCACTTT. Translated, it gives CASSVAQGKSPLHF.